This passage covers 32 T cell receptor beta chains from one sample sequenced in a study of CD8 T cells in ankylosing spondylitis. Study-level findings and limits: What seemed typical of ankylosing spondylitis blood was a TCR beta motif built from roughly eight highly homologous variants.

TCRdb recomputed calls from the 5' RACE reads with MiXCR, one row per CDR3 protein. The repertoire holds hundreds of thousands of distinct CDR3 sequences, with 12% as singletons. These receptors have no identified antigens. What was sequenced was blood, either unsorted or a sorted T cell fraction (not recorded which). All receptors come from a male donor with ankylosing spondylitis.

CDR3 in DNA: TGTGCCAGCAGTCCTACCCCACAGGCTCCGAACACTGAAGCTTTCTTT. Encoded protein: CASSPTPQAPNTEAFF. The chain carries TRBV27 and TRBJ1-1; the D gene is possibly TRBD1 (5 bases). V gave up 5 bases and J gave up 1 base, with 17 bases separating them. This CDR3 contains 16 residues. The germline V gene has CDR1 MNHEY and CDR2 SMNVEV (reference sequence).

The chain couples TRBV18 to TRBJ2-1, with D tentatively TRBD2 (5 bases). V lost 6 bases, J lost 6 bases, and 15 bases lay in between. The CDR3 has 14 residues. Germline-derived CDR1 and CDR2 are KGHSH and LQKENI. The CDR3 DNA follows: TGTGCCAGCTCCTGGGGAGCGGCAGGCAATGAGCAGTTCTTC. Protein product: CASSWGAAGNEQFF.

The V call is TRBV2, the J call TRBJ1-4; D ambiguous. The V end was cut by 7 bases, the J end by 8 bases, with 17 bases between. There are 14 residues in the CDR3. Germline lookup yields CDR1 SNHLY and CDR2 FYNNEI. The DNA for the CDR3 is TGTGCCAGCAACCGGGTCCCCGGAGGCGAAAAACTGTTTTTT. Translated: CASNRVPGGEKLFF.

This clonotype was counted a few times. This sequence joins TRBV11-3 and TRBJ2-5; D not resolved. V lost 2 bases and J lost 8, with 18 bases in between. The V gene's germline CDR1 is SGHNT and CDR2 YENEEA. The length of the CDR3 is 15 residues. The CDR3 sequence: CASSLTKRPRETQYF. The CDR3 DNA follows: TGTGCCAGCAGCTTAACGAAGCGCCCTCGAGAAACCCAGTACTTC.

This clonotype occurred a few times. The chain recombines TRBV15 with TRBJ1-5; D gene uncertain. Germline lookup yields CDR1 LNHNV and CDR2 YYDKDF (reference sequence). The length of the CDR3 is 12 residues. Between the trimmed V and J ends, which lost 2 bases and 6 bases, there was a span of 5 bases. Written as DNA, the CDR3 is TGTGCCACCAGCAGACGGGCTCAGCCCCAGCATTTT. Protein sequence: CATSRRAQPQHF.

This clonotype appeared a few times. The chain combines TRBV2 with TRBJ2-2; D is unresolved. The CDR3 is 12 residues long. V lost 3 bases and J 3 bases, leaving 2 bases between the germline ends. The V gene's germline CDR1 is SNHLY and CDR2 FYNNEI. The CDR3 nucleotides read TGTGCCAGCAGTGACGACACCGGGGAGCTGTTTTTT. Amino acid sequence: CASSDDTGELFF.

This clonotype was seen only a few times. The gene calls are TRBV15 and TRBJ1-5; D call uncertain. The V end was cut by 0 bases, the J end by 7 bases, with 7 bases between. The CDR3 has 13 residues. Germline CDR1 LNHNV, CDR2 YYDKDF (reference sequence). DNA for the CDR3: TGTGCCACCAGCAGAGACCCTCAACAGCCCCAGCATTTT. Protein: CATSRDPQQPQHF.

This clonotype showed up just a few times. The rearrangement joins TRBV5-6 to TRBJ1-3; D unclear. Per the germline V gene, CDR1 is SGHDT and CDR2 is YYEEEE. V was cut by 1 base and J by 4 bases, with 9 bases left in between. The CDR3 has 14 residues. The CDR3 DNA reads TGTGCCAGCAGCTTGTTGAAATTAGGAAACACCATATATTTT. Its protein product is CASSLLKLGNTIYF.

V is TRBV5-1 and J is TRBJ2-7; TRBD2 matches 8 bases. This CDR3 spans 15 amino acids. J was trimmed by 1 base and V by 0 bases; bases with no gene match: 3. Per germline, CDR1 SGHRS and CDR2 YFSETQ. The chain's CDR3 is CASSLGGGRSYEQYF. In DNA, the CDR3 is TGCGCCAGCAGCTTGGGAGGCGGGAGGTCCTACGAGCAGTACTTC.

The sample holds a few counts of this clonotype. The J gene is TRBJ1-2, the V gene TRBV7-2, with D perhaps matching TRBD1 (6 bases). Trimming took 6 bases from V and 2 from J, leaving 13 bases between them. The length of the CDR3 is 14 residues. The germline V gene has CDR1 SGHTA and CDR2 FQGNSA. CDR3: CASRLEGGNYGYTF. The DNA for the CDR3 is TGTGCCAGCAGGCTCGAGGGGGGGAACTATGGCTACACCTTC.

This clonotype was recorded a few times. The genes are TRBV7-2 and TRBJ2-4; perhaps D is TRBD1 or TRBD2 (5 bases each). The germline CDR1 and CDR2 sequences are SGHTA and FQGNSA. The CDR3 is 13 amino acids. V was trimmed by 5 bases and J by 5 bases, leaving 10 bases between them. This CDR3 is CASSLRDQNIQYF. The CDR3 coding sequence is TGTGCCAGCAGCCTCCGGGACCAAAACATTCAGTACTTC.

There are many counts of this clonotype. This chain uses TRBV20-1 with TRBJ1-2, with unresolved D. The CDR3 consists of 12 residues. Trimming cost V 3 bases and J 4 bases, with 9 bases left between them. The V gene's germline CDR1 is DFQATT and CDR2 SNEGSKA (reference sequence). The CDR3 protein is CSASPGAYGYTF. In DNA form, the CDR3 reads TGCAGTGCTAGCCCGGGAGCCTATGGCTACACCTTC.

The chain is built from TRBV6-5 and TRBJ2-7; D might be TRBD1 (6 bases). V was shortened by 0 bases and J by 3 bases, with 12 bases between the two germline ends. CDR1 and CDR2 from the germline V gene are MNHEY and SVGAGI. This CDR3 has 15 amino acids. This CDR3 reads CASSYSMGQNYEQYF. The CDR3, as DNA: TGTGCCAGCAGTTACTCGATGGGACAAAACTACGAGCAGTACTTC.

This clonotype has at least ten counts. V usage is TRBV29-1 and J usage is TRBJ2-4; D perhaps matches TRBD1 (6 bases). The CDR3 runs to 15 residues. The germline CDR1 and CDR2 sequences are SQVTM and ANQGSEA. V shed 5 bases and J shed 2 bases, with 16 bases lying between them. DNA of the CDR3: TGCAGCGTTTGCATGCCCACAGGGACCAAAAACATTCAGTACTTC. As protein: CSVCMPTGTKNIQYF.

This sequence joins TRBV18 and TRBJ2-7; a possible D gene is TRBD2 (7 bases). This CDR3 has 13 amino acids. Per the germline V gene, CDR1 is KGHSH and CDR2 is LQKENI. V was cut by 6 bases and J by 4 bases, with 13 bases left in between. The chain's CDR3 is CASSGGAAYEQYF. DNA of the CDR3: TGTGCCAGCTCGGGGGGGGCCGCGTACGAGCAGTACTTC. Using reference TRBV18 and TRBJ2-7 for the parts outside the CDR3, the full variable domain is NAGVMQNPRHLVRRRGQEARLRCSPMKGHSHVYWYRQLPEEGLKFMVYLQKENIIDESGMPKERFSAEFPKEGPSILRIQQVVRGDSAAYFCASSGGAAYEQYFGPGTRLTVT.

The rearrangement uses TRBV24-1 and TRBJ2-5; D unresolved. The CDR3 covers 13 residues. The ends were cut back, 3 bases at V and 1 base at J, with 5 bases in the middle. In germline, CDR1 is KGHDR, CDR2 SFDVKD. CDR3 amino acids: CATSDPSQETQYF. Written as DNA, the CDR3 is TGTGCCACCAGTGATCCCAGCCAAGAGACCCAGTACTTC.

This rearrangement joins TRBV20-1 to TRBJ2-3; D is ambiguous. CDR1 and CDR2 (germline): DFQATT, SNEGSKA (reference sequence). The CDR3 length is 13 residues. V gave up 5 bases and J gave up 0 bases, with 9 bases separating them. This CDR3 is CSAYPPSTDTQYF. The DNA for the CDR3 is TGCAGTGCTTACCCCCCAAGCACAGATACGCAGTATTTT.

The chain links TRBV2 to TRBJ2-1, with 8 bases lining up with TRBD2. CDR3 length equals 15 residues. The trim removed 1 base at V and 9 bases at J, leaving 8 bases unmatched. Germline CDR1 is SNHLY and CDR2 is FYNNEI. CDR3 residues: CASSEELAAGGEQFF. The DNA for the CDR3 is TGTGCCAGCAGTGAAGAGTTAGCGGCGGGGGGTGAGCAGTTCTTC.

This clonotype has a handful of counts. The chain carries TRBV20-1 and TRBJ1-4; D not certain. Germline lookup yields CDR1 DFQATT and CDR2 SNEGSKA (reference sequence). The CDR3 consists of 15 residues. V gave up 1 base and J gave up 8 bases, with 17 bases separating them. This CDR3 reads CSARGDQLHREKLFF. The CDR3, as DNA: TGCAGTGCTAGAGGAGACCAACTTCATCGAGAAAAACTGTTTTTT.

On this clonotype itself: One end of the junction does not line up with germline, which may come from a read error. The V call is TRBV7-7, the J call TRBJ2-1; D may be TRBD2 (6 bases). The CDR3 consists of 13 residues. CDR1 and CDR2 from the germline V gene are SSHAT and FNYEAQ (reference sequence). The CDR3 sequence is CASSLNAGTEQFF. The DNA for the CDR3 is TGTGCTAGCAGCTTGAATGCGGGGACTGAGCAGTTCTTC.

This sequence joins TRBV9 and TRBJ1-1, with D perhaps matching TRBD1 (5 bases). The CDR3 is 14 amino acids. Trimming pared 1 base from V and 8 bases from J, leaving 15 bases between. CDR1 is SGDLS and CDR2 is YYNGEE in the germline V gene. CDR3 bases: TGTGCCAGCAGCGTATGGGGTCAGGGAGGGGAAGCTTTCTTT. It is translated as CASSVWGQGGEAFF.

This clonotype was counted once. The gene calls are TRBV6-1 and TRBJ2-1, with D tentatively TRBD1 (6 bases). The CDR3 sequence is 14 residues long. Germline lookup yields CDR1 MNHNS and CDR2 SASEGT. V was clipped by 11 bases and J by 4 bases, with 18 bases between them. For the CDR3, the DNA is TGTGCCGCGACGGACTCCAGGGGTTACAATGAGCAGTTCTTC. Translating it yields CAATDSRGYNEQFF.

This clonotype showed up just a few times. This chain links TRBV4-1 with TRBJ2-1, with D possibly TRBD1 on 6 matching bases. The CDR3 loop spans 20 amino acids. The V gene lost 1 base and the J gene lost 4 bases, with 26 bases spanning the gap. Germline values: CDR1 MGHRA, CDR2 YSYEKL. The CDR3 protein is CASSQGIRGMSSVGYNEQFF. The CDR3 DNA reads as TGCGCCAGCAGCCAAGGGATCAGGGGTATGTCTTCGGTGGGATACAATGAGCAGTTCTTC.

This clonotype was seen at least ten times. The V and J genes are TRBV7-9 and TRBJ1-5; D call uncertain. The CDR3 has 12 amino acids. In germline, CDR1 is SEHNR, CDR2 FQNEAQ (reference sequence). The V end lost 6 bases, the J end lost 9 bases, and 12 bases lay between the germline ends. CDR3 protein: CASSSEHPPQHF. Written as DNA, the CDR3 is TGTGCCAGCAGTAGTGAGCATCCGCCCCAGCATTTT.

This clonotype was observed a few times. DNA for the CDR3: TGCAGTGCCCCGTATCACGCGAACACTGAAGCTTTCTTT. Amino acids: CSAPYHANTEAFF. The chain joins TRBV20-1 to TRBJ1-1; unclear D gene. Trimming shortened V by 6 bases and J by 1 base, and 12 bases separated the two germline ends. This CDR3 spans 13 amino acids. CDR1 is DFQATT, CDR2 SNEGSKA, per germline (reference sequence).

The chain recombines TRBV5-1 with TRBJ1-1; maybe TRBD1 (5 bases). Germline V gives CDR1 SGHRS, CDR2 YFSETQ. The V and J ends lost 1 base and 4 bases respectively, with 14 bases between them. CDR3 length: 15 amino acids. CDR3 in amino acids: CASSLLPPGSTEAFF. The CDR3 nucleotides are TGCGCCAGCAGCTTGTTACCCCCAGGGAGCACTGAAGCTTTCTTT.

The chain is built from TRBV15 and TRBJ1-1; D remains unclear. The germline V gene has CDR1 LNHNV and CDR2 YYDKDF (reference sequence). V was cut by 1 base and J by 4 bases, with 4 bases left in between. This CDR3 comprises 12 residues. The CDR3 bases are TGTGCCACCAGCAGAGGTTTCACTGAAGCTTTCTTT. Protein: CATSRGFTEAFF. Supplemented by reference TRBV15 and TRBJ1-1, the full variable domain reads DAMVIQNPRYQVTQFGKPVTLSCSQTLNHNVMYWYQQKSSQAPKLLFHYYDKDFNNEADTPDNFQSRRPNTSFCFLDIRSPGLGDTAMYLCATSRGFTEAFFGQGTRLTVV.

The chain carries TRBV20-1 and TRBJ2-3; 10 bases are a match to TRBD2. Trimming at V came to 6 bases and at J to 4 bases, leaving 13 bases not matched to a gene. The CDR3 contains 16 residues. Germline V gene data show CDR1 as DFQATT and CDR2 as SNEGSKA (reference sequence). The CDR3 here is CSAHLAGVGGADTQYF. CDR3 sequence (DNA): TGCAGTGCCCACCTAGCGGGAGTGGGAGGTGCAGATACGCAGTATTTT.

The chain has TRBV5-1 and TRBJ2-7, with TRBD2 as a possible D gene (7 bases). Germline V lookup: CDR1 SGHRS, CDR2 YFSETQ. The CDR3 runs to 15 residues. Trimming shortened V by 4 bases and J by 9 bases, and 23 bases separated the two germline ends. CDR3 loop: CASSREGGEYQTQYF. The CDR3 DNA is TGCGCCAGCAGCAGGGAGGGGGGCGAGTACCAGACGCAGTACTTC.

This clonotype appeared a few times. This sequence joins TRBV27 and TRBJ2-7; TRBD1 agrees at 7 bases. The CDR3 contains 15 residues. The V segment lost 5 bases and the J segment 1 base; nucleotides outside the gene matches: 8. The germline CDR1 and CDR2 sequences are MNHEY and SMNVEV (reference sequence). CDR3 bases: TGTGCCAGCAGTAGAAAGACAGGGTCTTCCTACGAGCAGTACTTC. Protein product: CASSRKTGSSYEQYF.

The chain carries TRBV18 and TRBJ2-1, with TRBD2 matching 9 bases. CDR1 KGHSH and CDR2 LQKENI come from the germline V gene. After removal of 2 bases from V and 6 bases from J, the junction contained 8 bases not matched to a gene. The CDR3 totals 16 residues. This chain's CDR3 is CASSPGVAGDGNEQFF. The CDR3 nucleotides read TGTGCCAGCTCACCAGGGGTAGCGGGAGATGGCAATGAGCAGTTCTTC.

V is TRBV9 and J is TRBJ2-1; no reliable D call. Germline CDR1 and CDR2: SGDLS and YYNGEE. V lost 1 base, J lost 6 bases, and 8 bases lay in between. There are 13 residues in the CDR3. DNA for the CDR3: TGTGCCAGCAGCGTAAGAGGTATCAATGAGCAGTTCTTC. Translated, it gives CASSVRGINEQFF.